The T cell receptor beta chain described here comes from a study of shared clonotypes between healthy human individuals. The germline CDR1 and CDR2 sequences are SGHVS and FQNEAQ. Trimming shortened V by 0 bases and J by 1 base, and 6 bases separated the two germline ends. This CDR3 comprises 14 residues. In its sample, this clone was seen once. What it binds is unknown. TCRdb's table, derived via immunoSEQ multiplex PCR, lists solely in-frame clones and lacks some. The sample shows 950,000 to 1,100,000 clones, around 78% of them seen only once. Overall study results and limits: How much donors shared clonotypes was expected to be affected by sequencing depth.

The gene calls are TRBV7-8 and TRBJ2-5; D is uncertain. The TCR comes from a young man in good health. Some clones in this sample may be carry-over from other donors' samples. The sequenced sample was memory CD4+ T cells from PBMCs. Subset meaning: CD45RA-negative fraction. CDR3 residues: CASSLAGSQETQYF. CDR3 nucleotide sequence: TGTGCCAGCAGCTTAGCGGGCAGCCAAGAGACCCAGTACTTC.